The TCR beta chain under discussion was sequenced for a study of T cell responses to AZD1222 COVID-19 vaccine (dated by TCRdb to about 2021). Regarding the research as a whole: AZD1222 recipients given second doses at about 4 weeks or at about 12 weeks were pooled, since spike-specific TCR depth and breadth were not found to differ between the two schedules. Enrollment into the trials was organized by age into subgroups of 18-55, 56-69 and 70-plus years, and those subgroups contained about 160, 30 and 59 TCR-sequenced participants, respectively. TCR sequencing was performed for over 230 trial participants, of whom roughly 200 were given two doses of AZD1222 and around 26 were given two doses of MenACWY control vaccine. What the study reported, not specific to this receptor: Conclusions about previously exposed vaccinees are limited because only a handful of AZD1222 recipients were SARS-CoV-2 seropositive at baseline. Spike-specific TCR breadth and depth rose significantly after two AZD1222 doses compared with day 0 and with MenACWY recipients. Because no samples from the day 14 peak response were available, repertoires could be characterized only after the peak T cell response. Reportedly, close to half of the unique spike-specific TCRs recognized epitopes lying outside the regions that are mutated in the B.1.351 and B.1.1.7 variants. The whole spike protein was spanned by vaccine-associated CD4 TCRs, and dominant responses were seen in regions 160-218 and 743-854. The 56-69-year group was small, and its depth increase did not reach significance, likely because of low power. Participants were mostly white British, with more females than males. The authors suggested clonal diversity may have been underestimated.

The sample's time point label is to be understood as: baseline before first vaccination. Vaccinee samples came from UK trials COV001 and COV002, including a single-blind randomized controlled phase 2/3 trial of AZD1222 (ChAdOx1 nCoV-19) in healthy adults. For TCRbeta chain sequencing, PBMC samples from trial participants were taken at day 0 and at day 28 after the second dose. CDR3 length: 11 amino acids, cysteine to phenylalanine. Only the CDR3 portion is preserved as DNA: 33 bases, with reading frame beginning at the first base. The junction shows trimming of 6 bases on V and 11 bases on J, plus 13 bases between the germline ends. CDR1 and CDR2, per the germline V gene (reference sequence), are DFQATT and SNEGSKA. As concerns this clone: It lacks a known antigen. No much larger clone is present one base from it, and per-base qualities are unavailable.

The CDR3 regions of human TCRbeta chains were analyzed by immunosequencing. Per the authors' processing: TCRs in the repertoires were compared against a reference library of SARS-CoV-2-specific TCRs that had been generated with the MIRA antigen-specificity platform. Breadth meant the fraction of unique TCRs that were SARS-CoV-2-associated, whereas depth meant the fraction of total T cells that were SARS-CoV-2-associated. Using the MIRA data, each spike-specific TCR was assigned both to the spike region to which the TCR was reactive and to a CD4 or CD8 class. Log10-transformed breadth and depth values were compared by one-way ANOVA with Sidak's multiple comparisons tests. TCRdb mirrors the immuneACCESS table, restricted to in-frame sequences. Some clones are absent from its copies; in checked studies, under half trace to an unresolved V gene, and the reason for the others is unknown. V and J calls and clone size are as listed in that table; D and trimming were resolved from the DNA. This sample comprises some 200,000 clones, just over 90% of them detected only once. The ten largest clones add up to about 4.2% of the sample.

Sequences were derived from peripheral blood, sampled on day 0 of AZD1222 vaccination. The receptor was derived from an adult in good health. The chain uses TRBV20-1 and TRBJ1-4; a weak D assignment points to TRBD1 (6 bases agree). The CDR3 corresponds to CSAYDRTKLFF. The bases read TGCAGTGCGTACGACAGGACGAAACTGTTTTTT.